Below are 18 T cell receptor beta chains sequenced from a single sample in a study of T-cell reconstitution after alpha-beta-depleted transplantation in children. These TCRs are of unknown antigen specificity. Study outcomes and limitations: A year had passed since transplant, and T-cell counts and diversity by then came mostly from newly produced T cells.

TCRbeta library construction was performed incorporating unique molecular identifiers. One entry per CDR3 protein results from TCRdb running MiXCR on the PCR reads. The sample consists of some 300,000 distinct CDR3 sequences, almost 8% of them appearing once. This specimen was peripheral blood, taken 360 days after TCRalphabeta/CD19-depleted stem cell transplant. The source of these receptors is a female patient between 2 and 15 years old who had a stem cell transplant for Fanconi anemia, so the T cells may come from the graft donor.

This clonotype was recorded many times. The rearrangement joins TRBV20-1 to TRBJ2-3; 8 bases map to TRBD1. Germline V gene data show CDR1 as DFQATT and CDR2 as SNEGSKA (reference sequence). There are 15 residues in the CDR3. V was clipped by 3 bases and J by 4 bases; unmatched bases: 9. In nucleotides, the CDR3 is TGCAGTGCTAGCAGGGGGCGCGGTGCACCAGATACGCAGTATTTT. This gives the protein CSASRGRGAPDTQYF.

This clonotype showed up many times. The V and J genes are TRBV25-1 and TRBJ2-3; unclear D gene. The CDR3 covers 18 residues. Germline V lookup: CDR1 MGHDK, CDR2 SYGVNS. The ends were cut back, 3 bases at V and 1 base at J, with 20 bases in the middle. The CDR3 spells CASSDPSEWASGTDTQYF. The DNA of the CDR3 is TGTGCCAGCAGTGATCCATCTGAGTGGGCAAGCGGCACAGATACGCAGTATTTT.

The chain joins TRBV10-2 to TRBJ1-6; the D is unclear. Trimming pared 7 bases from V and 7 bases from J, leaving 11 bases between. Germline CDR1 and CDR2: WSHSY and SAAADI. This CDR3 contains 13 residues. The CDR3 sequence is CASNVQRNSPLHF. The CDR3 bases are TGCGCCAGCAACGTGCAGCGAAATTCACCCCTCCACTTT.

About this clonotype itself: One base away lies a much larger clone, so this may be a sequencing read error. A read error is likely, as this CDR3 ends without the conserved phenylalanine or tryptophan. The chain has TRBV12-3 or TRBV12-4 and TRBJ1-5; no clear D gene. V shed 6 bases and J shed 4 bases, with 13 bases lying between them. CDR3 size: 14 residues. The CDR3 region has the DNA TGTGCCAGCAGCTTCGGGCCCCTGAATCAGCCCCAGCATATT. The encoded protein is CASSFGPLNQPQHI.

This clonotype was seen repeatedly, ten times or more. The chain is built from TRBV7-2 and TRBJ2-2; D remains ambiguous. Germline V gene data show CDR1 as SGHTA and CDR2 as FQGNSA. This CDR3 spans 16 amino acids. V lost 0 bases and J 4 bases, leaving 12 bases between the germline ends. CDR3 loop: CASSLAAPHSTGELFF. CDR3 coding DNA: TGTGCCAGCAGCTTAGCTGCCCCCCACAGCACCGGGGAGCTGTTTTTT.

This clonotype was counted a few times. The J gene is TRBJ1-4, the V gene TRBV7-8; D gene ambiguous. This CDR3 contains 13 residues. Germline lookup yields CDR1 SGHVS and CDR2 FQNEAQ. V shed 4 bases and J shed 6 bases, with 9 bases lying between them. The CDR3 DNA reads TGTGCCAGCAGCTCCTCGTCCTATGAAAAACTGTTTTTT. Protein: CASSSSSYEKLFF.

There are a few counts of this clonotype. This sequence joins TRBV6-2 or TRBV6-3 and TRBJ2-1; D gene unclear. V lost 0 bases and J 1 base, leaving 13 bases between the germline ends. The CDR3 length is 17 residues. CDR1 and CDR2 from the germline V gene are MNHEY and SVGEGT. This CDR3 is CASSYSSQSPSYNEQFF. The CDR3 DNA reads as TGTGCCAGCAGTTACTCCTCACAGTCCCCTTCCTACAATGAGCAGTTCTTC.

This clonotype was observed many times. This sequence joins TRBV27 and TRBJ2-1; 10 nucleotides agree with TRBD1. Germline values: CDR1 MNHEY, CDR2 SMNVEV (reference sequence). V lost 2 bases to trimming and J lost 5 bases; unmatched junction nucleotides: 3. The CDR3 has 15 amino acids. This chain's CDR3 is CASSLRQGANNEQFF. For the CDR3, the DNA is TGTGCCAGCAGTTTACGACAGGGGGCGAACAATGAGCAGTTCTTC.

This clonotype was found many times. This chain uses TRBV4-3 with TRBJ2-3; D unresolved. With 0 bases removed from V and 2 bases from J, the gap between germline ends came to 6 bases. The CDR3 loop spans 14 amino acids. Looked up from germline, CDR1 is LGHNA and CDR2 is YSLEER. The CDR3 DNA reads TGCGCCAGCAGCCAAGATGGGCTCACAGATACGCAGTATTTT. Translated, it gives CASSQDGLTDTQYF.

This clonotype has at least ten counts. This chain links TRBV6-1 with TRBJ2-1; perhaps TRBD2 as D (6 bases). V gave up 2 bases and J gave up 3 bases, with 8 bases separating them. This CDR3 has 14 residues. CDR1 and CDR2 from the germline V gene are MNHNS and SASEGT. The CDR3 protein is CASSEWTNYNEQFF. The CDR3 DNA reads as TGTGCCAGCAGTGAATGGACTAACTACAATGAGCAGTTCTTC.

This clonotype was observed a handful of times. The rearrangement uses TRBV9 and TRBJ2-3; D remains ambiguous. Per germline, CDR1 SGDLS and CDR2 YYNGEE. Trimming took 3 bases from V and 5 from J, leaving 25 bases between them. The CDR3 spans 18 residues. CDR3 bases: TGTGCCAGCAGCGGTTCCGGGCAATGGAGCCCTAACCGAGATACGCAGTATTTT. The encoded protein is CASSGSGQWSPNRDTQYF. Together with reference TRBV9 and TRBJ2-3, the CDR3 gives the full variable domain: DSGVTQTPKHLITATGQRVTLRCSPRSGDLSVYWYQQSLDQGLQFLIQYYNGEERAKGNILERFSAQQFPDLHSELNLSSLELGDSALYFCASSGSGQWSPNRDTQYFGPGTRLTVL.

The table lists this clonotype with a few counts. The rearrangement links TRBV20-1 to TRBJ1-1; 10 bases align to TRBD1. From germline, CDR1 is DFQATT and CDR2 SNEGSKA (reference sequence). The J segment lost 4 bases and the V segment lost 3 bases, leaving 11 bases of the junction unmatched. This CDR3 has 16 residues. The CDR3 DNA follows: TGCAGTGCTAGGGGTGACAGGGGGCCCGTGAGCACTGAAGCTTTCTTT. This translates into CSARGDRGPVSTEAFF.

This clonotype has a count of ten or more. The chain combines TRBV5-1 with TRBJ2-3; the match to TRBD1 covers 10 bases. The junction had 7 bases not matched to a gene; V was cut back by 3 bases and J by 3 bases. This CDR3 contains 16 residues. Germline V gene data show CDR1 as SGHRS and CDR2 as YFSETQ. CDR3 region: CASSSTGGVWTDTQYF. For the CDR3, the DNA is TGCGCCAGCAGCTCGACAGGGGGCGTGTGGACAGATACGCAGTATTTT.

This clonotype appeared many times. The J gene is TRBJ1-2, the V gene TRBV5-1; TRBD1 aligns across 7 bases. V dropped 0 bases and J dropped 6; count of bases not matched to a gene: 5. CDR1 and CDR2 (germline): SGHRS, YFSETQ. This CDR3 comprises 14 residues. The CDR3 sequence: CASSLDQGGDGYTF. In DNA form, the CDR3 reads TGCGCCAGCAGCTTGGATCAGGGGGGCGATGGCTACACCTTC.

This clonotype was detected many times. The rearrangement links TRBV12-3 or TRBV12-4 to TRBJ2-1; 10 bases align to TRBD2. The CDR3 runs to 15 residues. Germline trimming cut 6 bases from V and 7 bases from J; bases unmatched to any gene: 9. The CDR3 spells CASSLTSGVKNEQFF. The CDR3 DNA reads TGTGCCAGCAGCCTAACTAGCGGGGTAAAAAATGAGCAGTTCTTC.

J is TRBJ2-1 and V is TRBV9; 13 nucleotides agree with TRBD2. This CDR3 has 14 residues. CDR1 and CDR2 (germline): SGDLS, YYNGEE. V lost 4 bases, J lost 8 bases, and 3 bases stayed unmatched. CDR3 residues: CASSLGLAGYEQFF. In nucleotides, the CDR3 is TGTGCCAGCAGCTTGGGACTAGCGGGGTATGAGCAGTTCTTC.

The rearrangement uses TRBV21-1 and TRBJ2-6; no DNA check was done on the table's D call, TRBD2. TRBV21-1 is a documented pseudogene. The length of the CDR3 is 16 residues. CDR3 loop: CASGPSYGSGANVLTF. CDR3 coding DNA: TGTGCCAGCGGGCCCTCCTATGGCTCTGGGGCCAACGTCCTGACTTTC.

This clonotype was seen a few times. The chain is built from TRBV20-1 and TRBJ1-1, with D perhaps TRBD1 (5 bases). CDR1 and CDR2 (germline): DFQATT, SNEGSKA (reference sequence). Trimming stripped 6 bases from V and 11 bases from J, with 16 bases between. This CDR3 is built from 11 residues. CDR3 DNA sequence: TGCAGTGCCAAGGCGGGGGGATGGGCTTTCTTT. This sequence encodes CSAKAGGWAFF.